The clone carrying this T cell receptor beta chain has ten or more counts. Its antigen is currently unknown. The sample is drawn from a study of T cells after yellow fever vaccination. Study-level findings and limits: Although most clonotypes did not, a small share appeared in both CD4 and CD8 compartments. Re-detected after boosting: most primary clones, around 97% of CD4 and 80% to 90% of CD8. A secondary response was less intense yet reached its peak sooner, at day 5 versus 15.

Per the germline V gene, CDR1 is ENHRY and CDR2 is SYGVKD. The CDR3 sequence is 12 residues long. V lost 6 bases to trimming and J lost 6 bases; unmatched junction nucleotides: 2. 5'RACE template switching generated TCR cDNA, adding a universal primer site and UMIs. In TCRdb, the 5' RACE reads were re-called with MiXCR into one record per CDR3 protein. The data hold roughly 150,000 distinct CDR3 sequences, with less than 9% observed a single time. This TCR was sampled from a young man who received the YFV17D yellow fever vaccine. J is TRBJ2-1 and V is TRBV10-3; 7 bases are shared with TRBD1. The sample consisted of CD4+ T cells sorted from PBMCs, taken 5 days after the first yellow fever vaccination. Here the CDR3 DNA reads TGTGCCATCAGGGGACAGTTCAATGAGCAGTTCTTC. Translated, it gives CAIRGQFNEQFF.